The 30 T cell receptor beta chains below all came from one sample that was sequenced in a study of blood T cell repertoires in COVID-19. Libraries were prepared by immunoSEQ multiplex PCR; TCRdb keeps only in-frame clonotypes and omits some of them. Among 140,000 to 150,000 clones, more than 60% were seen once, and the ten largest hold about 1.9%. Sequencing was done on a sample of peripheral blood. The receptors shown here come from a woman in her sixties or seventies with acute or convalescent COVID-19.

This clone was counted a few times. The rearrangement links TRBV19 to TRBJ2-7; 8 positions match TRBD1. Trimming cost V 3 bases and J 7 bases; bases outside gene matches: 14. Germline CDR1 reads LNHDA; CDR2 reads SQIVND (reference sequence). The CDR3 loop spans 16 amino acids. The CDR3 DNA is TGTGCCAGTAGTATTCCCGGACAGGGTGCCGGTTCGGAGCAGTACTTC. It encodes CASSIPGQGAGSEQYF.

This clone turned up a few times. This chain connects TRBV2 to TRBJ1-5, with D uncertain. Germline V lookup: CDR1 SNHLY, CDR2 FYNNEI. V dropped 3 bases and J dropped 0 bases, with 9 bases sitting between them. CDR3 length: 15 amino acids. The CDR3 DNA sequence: TGTGCCAGCAGTGATAGGAGCTATAGCAATCAGCCCCAGCATTTT. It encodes CASSDRSYSNQPQHF.

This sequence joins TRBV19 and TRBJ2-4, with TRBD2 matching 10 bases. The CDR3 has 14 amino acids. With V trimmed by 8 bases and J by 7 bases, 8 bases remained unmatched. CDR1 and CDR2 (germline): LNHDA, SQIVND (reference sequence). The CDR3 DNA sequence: TGTGCCAGTTCCAGCGGGAGGGCCCGGAACATTCAGTACTTC. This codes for CASSSGRARNIQYF.

CDR3 nucleotides: TGTGCCAGCAGTCAGACTAGCGGGAGGGCCGGGGAGCTGTTTTTT. Its protein is CASSQTSGRAGELFF. The chain uses TRBV6-6 and TRBJ2-2; 14 positions agree with TRBD2. V gave up 5 bases and J gave up 6 bases; unmatched junction bases: 2. The CDR3 sequence is 15 residues long. CDR1 and CDR2 (germline): MNHNY, SVGAGI (reference sequence).

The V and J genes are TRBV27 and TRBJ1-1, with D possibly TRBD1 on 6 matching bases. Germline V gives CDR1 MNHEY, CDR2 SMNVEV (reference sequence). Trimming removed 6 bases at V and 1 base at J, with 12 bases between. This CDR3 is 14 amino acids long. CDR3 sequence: CASRARGGNTEAFF. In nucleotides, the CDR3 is TGTGCCAGCAGAGCAAGAGGGGGGAACACTGAAGCTTTCTTT.

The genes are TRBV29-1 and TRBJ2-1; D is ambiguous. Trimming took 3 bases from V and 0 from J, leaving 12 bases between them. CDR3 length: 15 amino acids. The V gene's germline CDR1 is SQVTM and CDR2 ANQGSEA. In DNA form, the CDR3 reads TGCAGCGTTGATTACGGCGGAAGCTCCTACAATGAGCAGTTCTTC. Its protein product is CSVDYGGSSYNEQFF.

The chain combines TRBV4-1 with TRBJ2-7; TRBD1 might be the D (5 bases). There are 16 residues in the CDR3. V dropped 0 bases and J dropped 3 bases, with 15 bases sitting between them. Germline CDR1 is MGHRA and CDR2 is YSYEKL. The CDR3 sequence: CASSQEVWGSLYEQYF. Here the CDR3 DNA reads TGCGCCAGCAGCCAAGAGGTTTGGGGCTCCCTCTACGAGCAGTACTTC.

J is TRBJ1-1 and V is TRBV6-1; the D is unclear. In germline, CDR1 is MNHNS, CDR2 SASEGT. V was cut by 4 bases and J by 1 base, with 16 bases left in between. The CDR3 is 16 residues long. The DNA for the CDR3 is TGTGCCAGCAGTGGGAGTTTGTTAGAGGCGAACACTGAAGCTTTCTTT. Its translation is CASSGSLLEANTEAFF.

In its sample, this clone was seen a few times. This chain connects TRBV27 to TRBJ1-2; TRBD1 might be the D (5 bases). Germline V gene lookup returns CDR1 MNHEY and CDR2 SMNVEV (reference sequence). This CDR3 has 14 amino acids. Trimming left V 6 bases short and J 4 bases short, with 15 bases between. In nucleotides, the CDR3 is TGTGCCAGCAGGGGGCCTTCTCCTTTCTATGGCTACACCTTC. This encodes CASRGPSPFYGYTF.

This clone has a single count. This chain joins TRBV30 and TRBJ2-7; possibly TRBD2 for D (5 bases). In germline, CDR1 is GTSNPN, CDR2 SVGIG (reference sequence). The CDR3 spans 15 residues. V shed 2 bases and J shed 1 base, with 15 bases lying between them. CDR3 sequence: CAWSSIGSWSYEQYF. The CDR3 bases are TGTGCCTGGAGTAGCATTGGGAGCTGGTCCTACGAGCAGTACTTC. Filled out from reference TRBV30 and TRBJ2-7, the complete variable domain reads SQTIHQWPATLVQPVGSPLSLECTVEGTSNPNLYWYRQAAGRGLQLLFYSVGIGQISSEVPQNLSASRPQDRQFILSSKKLLLSDSGFYLCAWSSIGSWSYEQYFGPGTRLTVT.

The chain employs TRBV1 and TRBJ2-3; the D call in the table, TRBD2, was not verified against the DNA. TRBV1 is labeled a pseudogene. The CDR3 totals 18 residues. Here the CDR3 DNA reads TGCACCAGCAGCCAAGATCGAGCGGGAACAGCTAGCACAGATACGCAGTATTTT. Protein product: CTSSQDRAGTASTDTQYF.

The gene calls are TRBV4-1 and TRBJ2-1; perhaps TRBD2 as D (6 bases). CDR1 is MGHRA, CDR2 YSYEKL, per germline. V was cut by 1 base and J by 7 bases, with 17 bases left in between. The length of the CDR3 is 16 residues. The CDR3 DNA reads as TGCGCCAGCAGCCAAGGACTAGTGGGTCAGCGGAATGAGCAGTTCTTC. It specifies CASSQGLVGQRNEQFF.

CDR3 region: CASSLSGNQPQHF. The DNA of the CDR3 is TGTGCCAGCAGCCTGTCCGGCAATCAGCCCCAGCATTTT. The gene calls are TRBV5-6 and TRBJ1-5; no reliable D call. Trimming stripped 4 bases from V and 2 bases from J, with 7 bases between. The CDR3 contains 13 residues. Germline V gene data show CDR1 as SGHDT and CDR2 as YYEEEE.

In DNA, the CDR3 is TGTGCCAGCAGCTTAGGGAGACTAGCGGGAGAGACCCAGTACTTC. Its translation: CASSLGRLAGETQYF. This chain links TRBV7-9 with TRBJ2-5; 10 nucleotides agree with TRBD2. In germline, CDR1 is SEHNR, CDR2 FQNEAQ (reference sequence). V dropped 1 base and J dropped 4; count of bases not matched to a gene: 3. This CDR3 is built from 15 residues.

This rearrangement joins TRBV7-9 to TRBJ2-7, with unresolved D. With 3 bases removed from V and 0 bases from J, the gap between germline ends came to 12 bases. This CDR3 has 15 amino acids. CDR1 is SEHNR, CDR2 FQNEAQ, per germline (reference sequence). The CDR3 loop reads CASSFLGRVSYEQYF. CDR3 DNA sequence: TGTGCCAGCAGCTTTCTCGGCCGGGTCTCCTACGAGCAGTACTTC. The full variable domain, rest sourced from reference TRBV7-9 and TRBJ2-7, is DTGVSQNPRHKITKRGQNVTFRCDPISEHNRLYWYRQTLGQGPEFLTYFQNEAQLEKSRLLSDRFSAERPKGSFSTLEIQRTEQGDSAMYLCASSFLGRVSYEQYFGPGTRLTVT.

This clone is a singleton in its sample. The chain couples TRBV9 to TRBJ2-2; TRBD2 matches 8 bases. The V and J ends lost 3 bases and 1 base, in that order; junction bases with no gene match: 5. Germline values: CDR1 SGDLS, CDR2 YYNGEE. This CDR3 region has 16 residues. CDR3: CASSGRTSGNTGELFF. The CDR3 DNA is TGTGCCAGCAGCGGTCGAACTAGCGGGAACACCGGGGAGCTGTTTTTT. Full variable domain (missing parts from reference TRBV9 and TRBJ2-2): DSGVTQTPKHLITATGQRVTLRCSPRSGDLSVYWYQQSLDQGLQFLIQYYNGEERAKGNILERFSAQQFPDLHSELNLSSLELGDSALYFCASSGRTSGNTGELFFGEGSRLTVL.

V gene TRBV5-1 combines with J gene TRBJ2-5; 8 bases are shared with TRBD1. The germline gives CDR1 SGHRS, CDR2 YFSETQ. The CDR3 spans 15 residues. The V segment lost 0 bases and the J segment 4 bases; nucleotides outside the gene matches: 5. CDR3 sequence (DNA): TGCGCCAGCAGCTTGGGGCCGACAGGGGCAGAGACCCAGTACTTC. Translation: CASSLGPTGAETQYF. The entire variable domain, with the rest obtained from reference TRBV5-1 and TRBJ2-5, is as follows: KAGVTQTPRYLIKTRGQQVTLSCSPISGHRSVSWYQQTPGQGLQFLFEYFSETQRNKGNFPGRFSGRQFSNSRSEMNVSTLELGDSALYLCASSLGPTGAETQYFGPGTRLLVL.

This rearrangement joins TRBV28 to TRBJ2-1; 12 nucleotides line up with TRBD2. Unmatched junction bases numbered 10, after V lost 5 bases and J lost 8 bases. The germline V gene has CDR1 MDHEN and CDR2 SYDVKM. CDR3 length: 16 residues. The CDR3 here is CASSAPTSGRIYEQFF. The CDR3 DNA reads TGTGCCAGCAGTGCCCCGACTAGCGGGAGAATATATGAGCAGTTCTTC.

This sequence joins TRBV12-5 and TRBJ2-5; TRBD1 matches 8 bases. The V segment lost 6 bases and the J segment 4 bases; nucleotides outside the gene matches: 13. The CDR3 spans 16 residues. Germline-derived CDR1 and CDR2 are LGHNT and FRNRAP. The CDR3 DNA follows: TGTGCTAGTGGCCACTCCCCGACAGGGGTCGGAGAGACCCAGTACTTC. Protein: CASGHSPTGVGETQYF.

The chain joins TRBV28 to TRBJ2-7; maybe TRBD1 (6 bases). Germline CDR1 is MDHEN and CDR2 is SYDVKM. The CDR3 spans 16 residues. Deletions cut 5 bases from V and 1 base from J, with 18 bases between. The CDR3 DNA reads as TGTGCCAGCAGTCATTTACAGGGTTTAGGGTCCTACGAGCAGTACTTC. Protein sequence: CASSHLQGLGSYEQYF. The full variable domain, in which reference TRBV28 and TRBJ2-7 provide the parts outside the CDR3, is DVKVTQSSRYLVKRTGEKVFLECVQDMDHENMFWYRQDPGLGLRLIYFSYDVKMKEKGDIPEGYSVSREKKERFSLILESASTNQTSMYLCASSHLQGLGSYEQYFGPGTRLTVT.

The CDR3 coding sequence is TGTGCCAGCAGTGAATTCGTAACTGAAGCTTTCTTT. Residues: CASSEFVTEAFF. This chain connects TRBV6-1 to TRBJ1-1; no clear D. V dropped 2 bases and J dropped 5 bases, with 6 bases sitting between them. Germline V gene data show CDR1 as MNHNS and CDR2 as SASEGT. The CDR3 is made up of 12 amino acids.

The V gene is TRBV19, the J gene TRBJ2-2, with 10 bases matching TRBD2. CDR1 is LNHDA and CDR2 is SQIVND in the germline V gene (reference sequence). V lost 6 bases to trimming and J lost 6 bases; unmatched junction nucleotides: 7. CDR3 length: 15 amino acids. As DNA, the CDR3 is TGTGCCAGTAGAGGAATCGGGACTAGCGCCGGGGAGCTGTTTTTT. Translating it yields CASRGIGTSAGELFF.

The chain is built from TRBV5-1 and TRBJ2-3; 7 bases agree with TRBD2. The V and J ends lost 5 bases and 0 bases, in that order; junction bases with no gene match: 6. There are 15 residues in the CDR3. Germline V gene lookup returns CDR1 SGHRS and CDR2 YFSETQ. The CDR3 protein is CASRTGGSSTDTQYF. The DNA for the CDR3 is TGCGCCAGCAGGACGGGCGGGAGTAGCACAGATACGCAGTATTTT.

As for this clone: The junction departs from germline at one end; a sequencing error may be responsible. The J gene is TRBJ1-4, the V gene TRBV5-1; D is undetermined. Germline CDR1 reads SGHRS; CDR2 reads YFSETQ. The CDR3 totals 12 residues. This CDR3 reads CASSLAGAGVVF. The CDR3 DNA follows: TGCGCCAGCAGCTTGGCCGGTGCGGGAGTAGTTTTT.

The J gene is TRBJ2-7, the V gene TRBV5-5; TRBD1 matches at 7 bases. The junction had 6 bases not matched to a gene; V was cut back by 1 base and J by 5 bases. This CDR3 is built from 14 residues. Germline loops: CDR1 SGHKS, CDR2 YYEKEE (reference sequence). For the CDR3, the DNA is TGTGCCAGCAGCTTGAGAGGGGGCATTGACGAGCAGTACTTC. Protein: CASSLRGGIDEQYF.

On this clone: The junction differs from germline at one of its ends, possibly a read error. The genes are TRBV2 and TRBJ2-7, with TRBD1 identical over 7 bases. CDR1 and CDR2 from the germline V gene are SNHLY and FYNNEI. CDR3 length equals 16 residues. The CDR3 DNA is TGTGCCAGCAGGGAAGCCGGGACAGCGCAGACCTACGAGCAGTACTTC. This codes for CASREAGTAQTYEQYF.

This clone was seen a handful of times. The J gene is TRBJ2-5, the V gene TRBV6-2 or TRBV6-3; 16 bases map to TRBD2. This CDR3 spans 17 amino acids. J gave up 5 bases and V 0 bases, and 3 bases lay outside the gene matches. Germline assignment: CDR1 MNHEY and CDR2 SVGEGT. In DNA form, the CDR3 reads TGTGCCAGCAGTTACTCGGGACTAGCGGGAGGGCCTGAGACCCAGTACTTC. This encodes CASSYSGLAGGPETQYF.

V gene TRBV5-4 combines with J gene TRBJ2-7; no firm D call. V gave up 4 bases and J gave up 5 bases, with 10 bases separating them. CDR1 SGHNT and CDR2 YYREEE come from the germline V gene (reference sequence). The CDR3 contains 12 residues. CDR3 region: CASSPTSDEQYF. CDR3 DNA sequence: TGTGCCAGCAGCCCTACGAGCGACGAGCAGTACTTC.

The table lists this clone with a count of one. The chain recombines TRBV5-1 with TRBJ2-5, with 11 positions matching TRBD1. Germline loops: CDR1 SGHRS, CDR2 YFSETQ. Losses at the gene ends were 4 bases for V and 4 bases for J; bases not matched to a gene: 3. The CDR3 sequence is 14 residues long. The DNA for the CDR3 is TGCGCCAGCAGCAGGGACAGGGGGACAGAGACCCAGTACTTC. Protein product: CASSRDRGTETQYF.

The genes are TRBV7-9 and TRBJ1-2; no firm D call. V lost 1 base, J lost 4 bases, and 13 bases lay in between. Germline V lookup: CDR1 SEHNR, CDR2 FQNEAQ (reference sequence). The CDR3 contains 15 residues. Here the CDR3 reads CASSLDRRSIYGYTF. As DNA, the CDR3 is TGTGCCAGCAGCTTAGATCGGCGGTCAATCTATGGCTACACCTTC.